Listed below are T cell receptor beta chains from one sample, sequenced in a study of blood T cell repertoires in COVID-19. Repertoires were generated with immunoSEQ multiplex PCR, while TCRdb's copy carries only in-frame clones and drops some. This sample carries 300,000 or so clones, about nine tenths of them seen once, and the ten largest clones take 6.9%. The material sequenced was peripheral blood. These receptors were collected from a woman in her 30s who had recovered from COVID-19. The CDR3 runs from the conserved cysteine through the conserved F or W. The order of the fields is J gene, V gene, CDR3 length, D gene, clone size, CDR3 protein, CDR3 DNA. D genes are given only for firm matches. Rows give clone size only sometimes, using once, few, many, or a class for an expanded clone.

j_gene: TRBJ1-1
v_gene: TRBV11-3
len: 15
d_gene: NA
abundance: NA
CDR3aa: CASSLGGQTDTEAFF
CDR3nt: TGTGCCAGCAGCTTAGGAGGACAGACGGACACTGAAGCTTTCTTT

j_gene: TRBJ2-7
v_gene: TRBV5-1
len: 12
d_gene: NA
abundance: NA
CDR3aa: CASSLGRYEQYF
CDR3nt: TGCGCCAGCAGCTTGGGCAGGTACGAGCAGTACTTC

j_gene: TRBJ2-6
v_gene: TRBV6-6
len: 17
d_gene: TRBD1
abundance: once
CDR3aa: CASTRTGGRSGANVLTF
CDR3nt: TGTGCCAGCACTCGGACAGGGGGCAGGTCTGGGGCCAACGTCCTGACTTTC

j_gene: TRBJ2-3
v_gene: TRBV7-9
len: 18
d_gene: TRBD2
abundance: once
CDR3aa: CASSPELLGGGASDTQYF
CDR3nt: TGTGCCAGCAGCCCGGAGTTGTTGGGCGGGGGGGCATCAGATACGCAGTATTTT

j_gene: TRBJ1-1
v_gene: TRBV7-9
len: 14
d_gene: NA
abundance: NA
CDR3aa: CASSLEVAHTEAFF
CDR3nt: TGTGCCAGCAGTCTAGAAGTGGCGCACACTGAAGCTTTCTTT

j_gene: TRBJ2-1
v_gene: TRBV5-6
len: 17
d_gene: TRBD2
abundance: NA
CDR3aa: CASSPGLAGLSYNEQFF
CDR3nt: TGTGCCAGCAGCCCGGGACTAGCGGGCCTCTCCTACAATGAGCAGTTCTTC

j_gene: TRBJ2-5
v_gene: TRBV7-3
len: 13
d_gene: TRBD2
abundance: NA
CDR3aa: CASSSGIQETQYF
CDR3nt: TGTGCCAGCTCTAGCGGGATCCAAGAGACCCAGTACTTC

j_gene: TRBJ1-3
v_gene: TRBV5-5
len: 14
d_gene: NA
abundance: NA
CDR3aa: CASSLVRESYTIYF
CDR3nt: TGTGCCAGCAGCTTGGTACGGGAGTCCTACACCATATATTTT

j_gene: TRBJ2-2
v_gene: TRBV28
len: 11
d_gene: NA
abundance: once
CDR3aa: CASRNSGELFF
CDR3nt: TGTGCCAGCAGAAACTCAGGGGAGCTGTTTTTT

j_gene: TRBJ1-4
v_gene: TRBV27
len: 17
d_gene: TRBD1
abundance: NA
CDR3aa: CASSFLFDRGLSEKLFF
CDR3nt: TGTGCCAGCAGTTTCCTATTCGACAGGGGATTGAGTGAAAAACTGTTTTTT

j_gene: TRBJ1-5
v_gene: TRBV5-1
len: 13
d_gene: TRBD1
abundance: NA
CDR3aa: CASSWDRNQPQHF
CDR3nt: TGCGCCAGCAGTTGGGACAGAAATCAGCCCCAGCATTTT

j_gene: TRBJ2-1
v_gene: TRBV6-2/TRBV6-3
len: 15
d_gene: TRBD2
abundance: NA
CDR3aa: CASSPSGGAYNEQFF
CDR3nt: TGTGCCAGCAGTCCCAGCGGGGGGGCGTACAATGAGCAGTTCTTC

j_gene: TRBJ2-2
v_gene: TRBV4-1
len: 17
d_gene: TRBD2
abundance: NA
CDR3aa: CASSQDMIRGVGGELFF
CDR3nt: TGCGCCAGCAGCCAAGATATGATTCGGGGGGTTGGCGGGGAGCTGTTTTTT

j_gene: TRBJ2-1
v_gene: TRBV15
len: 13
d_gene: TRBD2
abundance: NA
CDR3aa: CATSRAGGNEQFF
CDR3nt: TGTGCCACCAGCAGAGCGGGGGGCAATGAGCAGTTCTTC

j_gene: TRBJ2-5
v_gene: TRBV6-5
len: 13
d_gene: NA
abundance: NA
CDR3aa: CASSRDSLGTQYF
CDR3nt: TGTGCCAGCAGTCGGGACTCGTTAGGGACCCAGTACTTC